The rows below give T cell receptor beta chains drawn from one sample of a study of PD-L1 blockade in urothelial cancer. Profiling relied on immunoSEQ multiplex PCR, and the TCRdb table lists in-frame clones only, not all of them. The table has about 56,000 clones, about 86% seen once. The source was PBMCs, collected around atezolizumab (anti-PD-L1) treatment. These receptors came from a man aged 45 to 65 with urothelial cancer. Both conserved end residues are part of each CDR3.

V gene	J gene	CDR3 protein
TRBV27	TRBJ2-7	CASSYLAGDEQYF
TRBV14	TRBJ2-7	CASSRSSYEQYF
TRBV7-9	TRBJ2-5	CASGASGRARMGRETQYF
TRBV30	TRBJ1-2	CAWSDRAPLGYTF
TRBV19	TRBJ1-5	CASSMGRQGNQPQHF
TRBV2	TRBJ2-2	CASTFSTPGATNTGELFF
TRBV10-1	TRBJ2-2	CASSGTSGRELFF
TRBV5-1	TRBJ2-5	CASSKGLQETQYF
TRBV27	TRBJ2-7	CASSFKGAGEQYF
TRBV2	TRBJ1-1	CASRAGGWNTEAFF
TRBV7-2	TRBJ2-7	CASSLDHLTTAYF
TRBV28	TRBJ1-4	CASRAGVGNEKLFF
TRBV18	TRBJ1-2	CASSPQGPDGYTF
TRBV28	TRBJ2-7	CASTHPTGTSYEQYF
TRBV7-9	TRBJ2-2	CASSADKNTGELFF
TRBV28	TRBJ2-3	CASSRGGGTQYF
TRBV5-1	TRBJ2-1	CASSLEGTGDHEQFF
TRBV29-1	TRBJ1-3	CSVEQKGARGNTIYF
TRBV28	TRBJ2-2	CASSGGLAGIGELFF
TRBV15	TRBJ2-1	CATSERTSKTGGQFF
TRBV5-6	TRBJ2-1	CASSRWTSGRNEQFF
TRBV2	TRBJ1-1	CASRKGVGMNTEAFF